This TCR beta chain was sequenced for a study of blood T cell repertoires in COVID-19. Study as a whole: The study drew acute and convalescent COVID-19 samples from the United States, Italy and Spain. T cells, B-cell-depleted T cells, or PBMCs provided the cDNA or gDNA that served as material.

Under the authors' procedure: Amplifying reference gene primers gave estimates of nucleated cell counts. Method: immunoSEQ multiplex PCR; TCRdb's copy keeps in-frame clones and lacks some. The V and J calls and the clone size are those of that table, but D and trimming were determined from the DNA. Seen here are more than 95,000 clones, about 82% observed once, and the top ten hold about 5.4%. The germline V gene has CDR1 MNHEY and CDR2 SVGAGI. Trimming shortened V by 4 bases and J by 7 bases, and 19 bases separated the two germline ends. The CDR3 extends over 15 amino acids. The clonotype was recovered from a human donor in a cohort sampled during active COVID-19. V and J are TRBV6-5 and TRBJ2-5; weak D call: TRBD2 (6 bases). The sequencing input was peripheral blood. In nucleotides, the CDR3 is TGTGCCAGCAGTTCTTTAGGACTGACGACTAGGACCCAGTACTTC. Translated: CASSSLGLTTRTQYF.